This T cell receptor beta chain was sequenced for a study of T-cell memory formation after mild COVID-19. About the study: TCR clusters were largely donor specific. General study findings and limits: Whether second-wave clones peaking at day 37 were SARS-CoV-2 specific went unconfirmed.

With regard to this clonotype: Its cognate antigen is unknown.

The germline gives CDR1 SNHLY, CDR2 FYNNEI. J gave up 4 bases and V 1 base, and 5 bases lay outside the gene matches. The CDR3 contains 16 residues. From 5'RACE with constant-segment primers came TCR alpha and TCR beta cDNA libraries that carried sample barcodes and UMIs. TCRdb reanalysed the 5' RACE reads using MiXCR and keeps one entry per CDR3 protein. The data hold fewer than 150,000 distinct CDR3 sequences, with 14% to 15% observed a single time. The rearrangement joins TRBV2 to TRBJ1-1; 11 bases map to TRBD1. This sequence originates from an adult woman who had mild COVID-19 (a few samples of this study predate the infection). Cell type and time point are not known. The sample was PBMCs or a T cell subset sorted from them (not recorded which). This CDR3 is CASSEGTGGQVTEAFF. CDR3 bases: TGTGCCAGCAGTGAAGGGACAGGGGGCCAGGTCACTGAAGCTTTCTTT.